The clone carrying this T cell receptor (beta chain) was seen a handful of times. Its specificity is not known. The data were taken from a study of beta chain features in type 1 diabetes. Overall study: Similarity in age, gender and cell yields was seen between patients and healthy donors. Notes on the study in general: Patients with Type 1 diabetes showed moderately but significantly shorter TCRB CDR3s in all four CD4+ subsets.

The authors sorted CD4+ naive, central memory, regulatory and stem cell-like memory cells via CD45RO/CCR7/CD25/CD127/CD95/CD27. CDR3 length: 15 residues. Trimming shortened V by 2 bases and J by 7 bases, and 15 bases separated the two germline ends. Germline CDR1 and CDR2: SNHLY and FYNNEI. As every portion of the isolated RNA was reverse transcribed, the sequencing read expressed TCRB transcripts. The data were produced by immunoSEQ multiplex PCR, yet TCRdb's version contains in-frame clones alone and is incomplete. Here the sample spans some 120,000 clones, 17% being singletons. The chain recombines TRBV2 with TRBJ1-5; D possibly corresponds to TRBD1 (6 bases). Sequences were obtained from central memory CD4+ T cells from blood. The TCR sequence derives from a man between 18 and 35 years old with type 1 diabetes. CDR3 sequence: CASSEYTGRGQPQHF. The CDR3 nucleotides are TGTGCCAGCAGTGAATACACAGGGAGGGGACAGCCCCAGCATTTT.